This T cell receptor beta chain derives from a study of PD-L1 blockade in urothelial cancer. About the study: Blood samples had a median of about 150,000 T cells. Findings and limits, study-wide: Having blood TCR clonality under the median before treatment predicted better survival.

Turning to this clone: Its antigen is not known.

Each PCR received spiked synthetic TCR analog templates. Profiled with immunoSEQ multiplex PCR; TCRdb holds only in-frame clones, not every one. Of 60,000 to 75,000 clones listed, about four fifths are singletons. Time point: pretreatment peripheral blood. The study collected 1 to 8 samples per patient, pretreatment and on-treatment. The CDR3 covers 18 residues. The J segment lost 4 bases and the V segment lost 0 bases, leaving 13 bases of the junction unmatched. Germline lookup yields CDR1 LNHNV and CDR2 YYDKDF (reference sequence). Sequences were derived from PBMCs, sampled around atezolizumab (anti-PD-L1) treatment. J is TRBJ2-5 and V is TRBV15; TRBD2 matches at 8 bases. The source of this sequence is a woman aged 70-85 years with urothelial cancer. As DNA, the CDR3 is TGTGCCACCAGCAGAGATGGGGTAGCGGGAACGGGGAGAGAGACCCAGTACTTC. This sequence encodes CATSRDGVAGTGRETQYF.